This TCR beta chain is from a study of beta chain features in type 1 diabetes. Germline-derived CDR1 and CDR2 are SGHTA and FQGNSA. V was pared by 5 bases and J by 9 bases, with 11 bases between. The length of the CDR3 is 12 residues. This clone came up a few times. Antigen unknown. A far bigger clonotype differs at one base, so this is likely a read error. All of the isolated RNA was reverse transcribed, so expressed TCRB transcripts were sequenced. TCRdb's table, derived via immunoSEQ multiplex PCR, lists solely in-frame clones and lacks some. The sample yields 120,000 or so clones, about 18% seen once. Study conclusions and caveats: A moderate, significant TCRB CDR3 shortening appeared in type 1 diabetes across four CD4+ subsets.

The chain recombines TRBV7-2 with TRBJ2-1, with D possibly matching TRBD2 (6 bases). The source is a man younger than 35 with type 1 diabetes. The sequencing input was central memory CD4+ T cells from blood. DNA for the CDR3: TGTGCCAGCAGCGCGAGGGGAGGTGAGCAGTTCTTC. Translating gives CASSARGGEQFF.